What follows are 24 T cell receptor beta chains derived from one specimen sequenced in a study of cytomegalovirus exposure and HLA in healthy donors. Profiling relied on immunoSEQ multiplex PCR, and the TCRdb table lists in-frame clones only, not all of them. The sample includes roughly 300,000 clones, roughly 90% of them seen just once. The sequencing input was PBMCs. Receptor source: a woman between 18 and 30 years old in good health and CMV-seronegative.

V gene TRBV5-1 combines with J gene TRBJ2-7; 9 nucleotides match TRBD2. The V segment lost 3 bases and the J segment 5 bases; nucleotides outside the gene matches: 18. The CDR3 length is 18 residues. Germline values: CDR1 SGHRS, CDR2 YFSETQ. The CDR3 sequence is CASSSDETSGVPGDEQYF. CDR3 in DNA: TGCGCCAGCAGCTCCGACGAGACTAGCGGAGTCCCGGGGGACGAGCAGTACTTC.

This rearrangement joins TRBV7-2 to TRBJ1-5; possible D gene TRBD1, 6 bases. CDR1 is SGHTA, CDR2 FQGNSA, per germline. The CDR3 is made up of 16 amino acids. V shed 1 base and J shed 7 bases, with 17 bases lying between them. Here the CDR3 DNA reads TGTGCCAGCAGCTTAGGGGTGTTGGGGGCGGACCAGCCCCAGCATTTT. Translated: CASSLGVLGADQPQHF.

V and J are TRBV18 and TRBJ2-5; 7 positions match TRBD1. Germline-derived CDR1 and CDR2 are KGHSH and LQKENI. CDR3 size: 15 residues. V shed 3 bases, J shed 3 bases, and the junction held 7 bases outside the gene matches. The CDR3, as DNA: TGTGCCAGCTCACCTAGGACAGGCGACGAAGAGACCCAGTACTTC. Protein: CASSPRTGDEETQYF. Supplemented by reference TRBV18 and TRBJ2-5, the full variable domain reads NAGVMQNPRHLVRRRGQEARLRCSPMKGHSHVYWYRQLPEEGLKFMVYLQKENIIDESGMPKERFSAEFPKEGPSILRIQQVVRGDSAAYFCASSPRTGDEETQYFGPGTRLLVL.

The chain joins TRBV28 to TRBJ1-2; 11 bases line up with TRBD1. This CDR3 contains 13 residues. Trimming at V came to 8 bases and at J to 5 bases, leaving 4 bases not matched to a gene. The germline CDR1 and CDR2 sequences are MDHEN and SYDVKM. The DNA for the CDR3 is TGTGCCAGCCTGGGACAGGGGGTGTATGGCTACACCTTC. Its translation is CASLGQGVYGYTF.

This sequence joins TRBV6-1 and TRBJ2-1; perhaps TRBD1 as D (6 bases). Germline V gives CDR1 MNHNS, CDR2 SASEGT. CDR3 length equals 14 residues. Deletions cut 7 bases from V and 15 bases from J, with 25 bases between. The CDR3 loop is CASNLQGTSPLLFF. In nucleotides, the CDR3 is TGTGCCAGCAACCTACAGGGAACCTCTCCCCTCTTGTTCTTC.

The CDR3 DNA sequence: TGTGCCAGCAGGACCGGGTCGACCGGGGAGCTGTTTTTT. Translated, it gives CASRTGSTGELFF. J is TRBJ2-2 and V is TRBV27; D is undetermined. The V and J ends lost 6 bases and 5 bases respectively, with 10 bases between them. Germline V gives CDR1 MNHEY, CDR2 SMNVEV (reference sequence). This CDR3 region has 13 residues.

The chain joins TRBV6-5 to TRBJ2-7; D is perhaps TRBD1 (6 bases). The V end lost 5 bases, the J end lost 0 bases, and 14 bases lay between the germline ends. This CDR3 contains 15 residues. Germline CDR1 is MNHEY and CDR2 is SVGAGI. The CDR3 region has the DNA TGTGCCAGCAGTAGACCCGGACAGTTCTCCTACGAGCAGTACTTC. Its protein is CASSRPGQFSYEQYF.

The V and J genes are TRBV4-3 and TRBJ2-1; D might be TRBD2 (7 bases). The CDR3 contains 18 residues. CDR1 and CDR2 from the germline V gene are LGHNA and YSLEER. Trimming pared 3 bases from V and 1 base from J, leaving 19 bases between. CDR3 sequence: CASSQELIGGGSYNEQFF. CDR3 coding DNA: TGCGCCAGCAGCCAGGAGCTCATAGGGGGAGGGTCCTACAATGAGCAGTTCTTC.

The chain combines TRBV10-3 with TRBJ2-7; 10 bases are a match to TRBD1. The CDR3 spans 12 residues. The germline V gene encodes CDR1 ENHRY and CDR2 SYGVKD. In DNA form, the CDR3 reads TGTGGTGCGGGACAGGGGAACTACGAGCAGTACTTC. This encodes CGAGQGNYEQYF.

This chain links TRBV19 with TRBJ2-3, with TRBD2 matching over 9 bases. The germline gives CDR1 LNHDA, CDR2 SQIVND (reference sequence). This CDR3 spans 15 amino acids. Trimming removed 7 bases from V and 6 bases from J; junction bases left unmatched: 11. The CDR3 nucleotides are TGTGCCAGTACCCCCTTAGCGGGAGCTAGCGATACGCAGTATTTT. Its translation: CASTPLAGASDTQYF.

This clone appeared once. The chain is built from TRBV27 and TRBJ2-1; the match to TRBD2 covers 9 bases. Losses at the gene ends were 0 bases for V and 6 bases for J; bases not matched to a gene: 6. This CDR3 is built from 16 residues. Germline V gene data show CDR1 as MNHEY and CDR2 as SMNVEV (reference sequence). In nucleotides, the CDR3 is TGTGCCAGCAGTTTATCGGGCGGGACTAGCCCCAATGAGCAGTTCTTC. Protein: CASSLSGGTSPNEQFF.

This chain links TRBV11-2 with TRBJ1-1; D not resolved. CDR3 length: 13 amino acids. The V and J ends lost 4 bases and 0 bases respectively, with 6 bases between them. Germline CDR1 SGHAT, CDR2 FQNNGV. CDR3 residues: CASSSQLNTEAFF. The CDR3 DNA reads TGTGCCAGCAGCTCCCAGTTGAACACTGAAGCTTTCTTT.

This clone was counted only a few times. CDR3 DNA sequence: TGCGCCAGCAGCTTGAGCGGAGCCACCTACGAGCAGTACTTC. Amino acids: CASSLSGATYEQYF. This rearrangement joins TRBV5-1 to TRBJ2-7; a weak D match, TRBD2 (5 bases). This CDR3 spans 14 amino acids. Germline V gene lookup returns CDR1 SGHRS and CDR2 YFSETQ. The ends were cut back, 1 base at V and 2 bases at J, with 10 bases in the middle.

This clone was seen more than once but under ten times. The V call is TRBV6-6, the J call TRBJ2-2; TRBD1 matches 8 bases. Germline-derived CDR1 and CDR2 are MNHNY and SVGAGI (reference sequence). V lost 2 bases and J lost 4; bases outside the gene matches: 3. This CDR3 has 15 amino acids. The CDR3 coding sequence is TGTGCCAGCAGTTACGAAACAGGGGGCACCGGGGAGCTGTTTTTT. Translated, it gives CASSYETGGTGELFF.

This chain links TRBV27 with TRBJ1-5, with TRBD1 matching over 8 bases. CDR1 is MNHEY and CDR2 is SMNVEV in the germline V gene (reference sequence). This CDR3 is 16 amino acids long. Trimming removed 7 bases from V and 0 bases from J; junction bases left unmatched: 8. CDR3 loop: CASKGQASYSNQPQHF. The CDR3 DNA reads TGTGCCAGCAAGGGACAGGCGTCATATAGCAATCAGCCCCAGCATTTT.

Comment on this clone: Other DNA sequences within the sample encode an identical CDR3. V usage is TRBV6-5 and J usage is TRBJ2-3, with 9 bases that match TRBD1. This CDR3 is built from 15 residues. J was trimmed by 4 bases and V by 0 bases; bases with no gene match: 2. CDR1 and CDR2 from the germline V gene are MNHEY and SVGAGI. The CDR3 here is CASSYSGTGSDTQYF. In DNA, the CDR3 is TGTGCCAGCAGTTACTCGGGGACAGGGTCAGATACGCAGTATTTT.

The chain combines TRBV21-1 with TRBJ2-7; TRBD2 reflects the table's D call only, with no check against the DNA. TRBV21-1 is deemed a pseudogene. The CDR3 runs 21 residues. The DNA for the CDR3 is TGTGCCAGCAGCAAAACCCGGGCCGGGACTAGCGGGAGGGCCAAGGGCTACGAGCAGTACTTC. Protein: CASSKTRAGTSGRAKGYEQYF.

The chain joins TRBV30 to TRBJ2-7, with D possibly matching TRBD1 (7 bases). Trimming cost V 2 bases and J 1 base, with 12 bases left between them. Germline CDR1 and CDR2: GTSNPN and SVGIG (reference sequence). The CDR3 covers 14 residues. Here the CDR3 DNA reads TGTGCCTGGAGTAGACAGGGAGGATCCTACGAGCAGTACTTC. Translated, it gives CAWSRQGGSYEQYF.

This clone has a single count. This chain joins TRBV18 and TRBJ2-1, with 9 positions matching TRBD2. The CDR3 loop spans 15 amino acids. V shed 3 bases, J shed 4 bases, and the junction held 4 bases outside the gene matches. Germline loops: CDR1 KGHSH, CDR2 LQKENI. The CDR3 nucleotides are TGTGCCAGCTCACCCAGGCTAGCGGGGTACAATGAGCAGTTCTTC. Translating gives CASSPRLAGYNEQFF.

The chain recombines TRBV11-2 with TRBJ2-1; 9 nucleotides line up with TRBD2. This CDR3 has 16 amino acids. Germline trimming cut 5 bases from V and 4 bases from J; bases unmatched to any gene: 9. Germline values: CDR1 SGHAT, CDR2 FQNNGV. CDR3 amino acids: CASSEELAGAYNEQFF. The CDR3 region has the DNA TGTGCCAGCAGCGAAGAACTAGCGGGTGCATACAATGAGCAGTTCTTC.

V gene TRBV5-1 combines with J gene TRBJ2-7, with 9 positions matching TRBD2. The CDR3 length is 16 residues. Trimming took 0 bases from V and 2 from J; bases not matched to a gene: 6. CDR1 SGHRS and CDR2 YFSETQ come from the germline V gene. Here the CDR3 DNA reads TGCGCCAGCAGCTTGGCAGGACTAGCGTCTGCCTACGAGCAGTACTTC. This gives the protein CASSLAGLASAYEQYF.

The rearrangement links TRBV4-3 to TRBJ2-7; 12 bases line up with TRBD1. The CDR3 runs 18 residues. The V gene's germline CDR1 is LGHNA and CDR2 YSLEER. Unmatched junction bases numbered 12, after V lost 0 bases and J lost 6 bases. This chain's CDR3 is CASSQDLGGGTGGAEQYF. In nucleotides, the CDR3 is TGCGCCAGCAGCCAAGATCTTGGCGGGGGGACAGGGGGCGCCGAGCAGTACTTC.

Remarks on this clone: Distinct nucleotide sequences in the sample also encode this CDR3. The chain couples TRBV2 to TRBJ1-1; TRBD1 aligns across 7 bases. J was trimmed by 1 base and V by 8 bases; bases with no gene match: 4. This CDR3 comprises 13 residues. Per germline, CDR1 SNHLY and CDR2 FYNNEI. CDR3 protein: CASSGQPNTEAFF. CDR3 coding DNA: TGTGCCAGCTCGGGACAGCCGAACACTGAAGCTTTCTTT.

This CDR3 is CASSPTAGGLTNYEQYF. CDR3 in DNA: TGTGCCAGCAGTCCGACTGCAGGGGGATTGACGAACTACGAGCAGTACTTC. This chain uses TRBV27 with TRBJ2-7, with 7 positions matching TRBD1. This CDR3 is built from 17 residues. V dropped 5 bases and J dropped 3; count of bases not matched to a gene: 16. CDR1 MNHEY and CDR2 SMNVEV come from the germline V gene (reference sequence).